This TCR beta chain was sequenced in a study of chemoradiotherapy in HPV16-positive cancers. Study-wide context: Candidate HPV-specific T-cell clones and common TCR motifs came from functional assays in a couple of HPV16-positive patients. Overall study results and limits: Candidate HPV-specific clones and E7-related TCR motifs grew in tumor during treatment.

This clone has a handful of counts. As yet, its antigen is unknown. This CDR3 contains 13 residues. Germline V CDR1 and CDR2: GTSNPN, SVGIG (reference sequence). Trimming cost V 5 bases and J 9 bases; bases outside gene matches: 12. Libraries were prepared by immunoSEQ multiplex PCR; TCRdb keeps only in-frame clonotypes and omits some of them. In the table there are roughly 7,000 clones, 85% to 90% of which are singletons. Sampling was performed from a patient who underwent chemoradiotherapy. V gene TRBV30 combines with J gene TRBJ2-7, with TRBD1 matching 8 bases. The sequence came from a human donor with HPV-associated anogenital cancer. The chain's CDR3 is CAWDTGGPFGQYF. CDR3 coding DNA: TGTGCCTGGGACACAGGGGGTCCCTTTGGGCAGTACTTC.